Below are 25 T cell receptor beta chains sequenced from a single sample in a study of shared clonotypes between healthy human individuals. TCRdb keeps only in-frame clones here, not all; method: immunoSEQ multiplex PCR. This table holds 450,000 to 550,000 clones, roughly 78% found once. What was sequenced was PBMCs. All receptors derive from a woman between 40 and 50 years old in good health. Some clones in this sample may be carry-over from other donors' samples.

The chain combines TRBV4-2 with TRBJ2-1, with 8 bases matching TRBD1. Trimming cost V 1 base and J 3 bases; bases outside gene matches: 5. The germline V gene encodes CDR1 LGHNA and CDR2 YNFKEQ. This CDR3 is 16 amino acids long. Here the CDR3 DNA reads TGTGCCAGCAGCCAAGTAAGTGGGACAGGCTACAATGAGCAGTTCTTC. This gives the protein CASSQVSGTGYNEQFF.

The chain employs TRBV2 and TRBJ1-2, with 7 bases fitting TRBD1. Germline V gene sequence: CDR1 SNHLY, CDR2 FYNNEI. The CDR3 is made up of 13 amino acids. The V gene end was trimmed by 10 bases and the J gene end by 3 bases; junction bases not matched to a gene: 8. The CDR3 spells CATQGDGDYGYTF. The CDR3 DNA reads as TGTGCCACTCAGGGGGATGGTGACTATGGCTACACCTTC.

Only one count was recorded for this clone. The gene calls are TRBV7-2 and TRBJ2-7; 8 bases line up with TRBD1. The CDR3 covers 14 residues. CDR1 is SGHTA, CDR2 FQGNSA, per germline. With 5 bases clipped from V and 5 bases from J, the junction kept 8 bases outside the gene matches. The chain's CDR3 is CASSQQGGVHEQYF. CDR3 sequence (DNA): TGTGCCAGCAGCCAACAGGGGGGAGTCCACGAGCAGTACTTC.

This clone was observed a handful of times. The chain employs TRBV6-1 and TRBJ1-5; 7 nucleotides line up with TRBD1. The CDR3 length is 13 residues. Germline V CDR1 and CDR2: MNHNS, SASEGT. V shed 8 bases, J shed 7 bases, and the junction held 8 bases outside the gene matches. The CDR3 DNA sequence: TGTGCCAGCGAGGACAGGCTGGGCCAGCCCCAGCATTTT. Translation: CASEDRLGQPQHF.

This rearrangement joins TRBV6-6 to TRBJ2-5; perhaps D is TRBD1 or TRBD2 (5 bases each). The J call may be faulty, since TRBJ2-7 better matches the DNA end. Germline V gene sequence: CDR1 MNHNY, CDR2 SVGAGI (reference sequence). The CDR3 length is 14 residues. The CDR3 sequence is CASSPGRATYEQYF. In DNA, the CDR3 is TGTGCCAGCAGTCCGGGACGGGCAACCTACGAGCAGTACTTC.

This chain links TRBV21-1 with TRBJ1-3. TRBV21-1 is a documented pseudogene. The CDR3 is made up of 18 amino acids. CDR3 in amino acids: CASSKSGGVGAPGNTIYF. The CDR3 DNA reads TGTGCCAGCAGCAAATCGGGAGGTGTTGGGGCCCCTGGAAACACCATATATTTT.

The CDR3 is CASSLDGISYNEQFF. CDR3 sequence (DNA): TGTGCCAGCAGCTTAGACGGGATCTCCTACAATGAGCAGTTCTTC. This rearrangement joins TRBV7-9 to TRBJ2-1; D may be TRBD2 (5 bases). Trimming took off 1 base at V and 0 bases at J, with 7 bases between the two ends. CDR1 and CDR2 from the germline V gene are SEHNR and FQNEAQ (reference sequence). The CDR3 sequence is 15 residues long.

The V gene is TRBV18, the J gene TRBJ1-1; D is uncertain. This CDR3 region has 14 residues. The germline gives CDR1 KGHSH, CDR2 LQKENI. Deletions cut 2 bases from V and 0 bases from J, with 7 bases between. The CDR3 DNA sequence: TGTGCCAGCTCACCAGGAATCCTGAACACTGAAGCTTTCTTT. Its translation: CASSPGILNTEAFF.

The table lists this clone with a count of one. This chain uses TRBV7-3 with TRBJ2-4; D gene ambiguous. The CDR3 loop spans 11 amino acids. With 6 bases removed from V and 10 bases from J, the gap between germline ends came to 10 bases. Germline values: CDR1 SGHTA, CDR2 FQGTGA. In DNA form, the CDR3 reads TGTGCCAGCAGTTCCGGGTTAATTCAGTACTTC. Translating it yields CASSSGLIQYF.

V and J are TRBV7-9 and TRBJ2-1, with no clear D. This CDR3 has 13 amino acids. The V gene's germline CDR1 is SEHNR and CDR2 FQNEAQ (reference sequence). The V and J ends lost 5 bases and 3 bases respectively, with 8 bases between them. The CDR3 region is CASSPPDYNEQFF. The CDR3 DNA reads as TGTGCCAGCAGCCCCCCCGACTACAATGAGCAGTTCTTC.

The J gene is TRBJ2-7, the V gene TRBV27; tentatively, D is TRBD1 or TRBD2 (5 bases each). Germline lookup yields CDR1 MNHEY and CDR2 SMNVEV (reference sequence). CDR3 size: 14 residues. The V end lost 6 bases, the J end lost 1 base, and 13 bases lay between the germline ends. The DNA of the CDR3 is TGTGCCAGCAGCCCCTCCGGGGCTTCCTACGAGCAGTACTTC. Translated, it gives CASSPSGASYEQYF.

V gene TRBV27 combines with J gene TRBJ2-5, with TRBD2 matching over 12 bases. Looked up from germline, CDR1 is MNHEY and CDR2 is SMNVEV (reference sequence). V was clipped by 4 bases and J by 4 bases; unmatched bases: 1. This CDR3 has 14 residues. CDR3 region: CASSSGLAGETQYF. Written as DNA, the CDR3 is TGTGCCAGCAGTTCGGGACTAGCGGGAGAGACCCAGTACTTC.

This chain links TRBV28 with TRBJ2-1, with 7 bases lining up with TRBD1. V lost 5 bases, J lost 4 bases, and 20 bases stayed unmatched. The CDR3 is 19 amino acids. Germline loops: CDR1 MDHEN, CDR2 SYDVKM. CDR3 protein: CASSPFRVLLGQSYNEQFF. The CDR3 DNA reads as TGTGCCAGCAGTCCATTCAGGGTCCTCCTGGGACAGAGTTACAATGAGCAGTTCTTC. Full variable domain (missing parts from reference TRBV28 and TRBJ2-1): DVKVTQSSRYLVKRTGEKVFLECVQDMDHENMFWYRQDPGLGLRLIYFSYDVKMKEKGDIPEGYSVSREKKERFSLILESASTNQTSMYLCASSPFRVLLGQSYNEQFFGPGTRLTVL.

The V gene is TRBV28, the J gene TRBJ1-5, with D uncertain. The CDR3 is made up of 18 amino acids. Germline V CDR1 and CDR2: MDHEN, SYDVKM. V lost 2 bases to trimming and J lost 2 bases, with 19 bases between them. CDR3 sequence: CASSLGFGGSAGNQPQHF. The CDR3 region has the DNA TGTGCCAGCAGTTTAGGTTTTGGAGGGTCCGCGGGCAATCAGCCCCAGCATTTT.

The chain uses TRBV5-6 and TRBJ2-3; D uncertain. Trimming shortened V by 0 bases and J by 2 bases, and 10 bases separated the two germline ends. The CDR3 has 15 amino acids. CDR1 and CDR2 (germline): SGHDT, YYEEEE. As DNA, the CDR3 is TGTGCCAGCAGCTTGGTGCGGAAGAACACAGATACGCAGTATTTT. Its translation is CASSLVRKNTDTQYF. Supplemented by reference TRBV5-6 and TRBJ2-3, the full variable domain reads DAGVTQSPTHLIKTRGQQVTLRCSPKSGHDTVSWYQQALGQGPQFIFQYYEEEERQRGNFPDRFSGHQFPNYSSELNVNALLLGDSALYLCASSLVRKNTDTQYFGPGTRLTVL.

The V gene is TRBV7-2, the J gene TRBJ2-3, with D possibly called TRBD1 or TRBD2 (5 bases each). Trimming pared 4 bases from V and 6 bases from J, leaving 14 bases between. The CDR3 runs 14 residues. CDR1 is SGHTA and CDR2 is FQGNSA in the germline V gene. DNA for the CDR3: TGTGCCAGCAGCTATGCTCGAGGGACGGATACGCAGTATTTT. It is translated as CASSYARGTDTQYF.

The chain employs TRBV5-1 and TRBJ2-2, with D perhaps matching TRBD1 (5 bases). This CDR3 spans 15 amino acids. With 0 bases removed from V and 1 base from J, the gap between germline ends came to 7 bases. Germline V gives CDR1 SGHRS, CDR2 YFSETQ. CDR3 in DNA: TGCGCCAGCAGCTTGGGACAGCTGAACACCGGGGAGCTGTTTTTT. It translates to CASSLGQLNTGELFF.

The chain recombines TRBV13 with TRBJ2-1; D is perhaps TRBD1 or TRBD2 (5 bases each). CDR1 and CDR2 from the germline V gene are PRHDT and FYEKMQ (reference sequence). Trimming took off 7 bases at V and 2 bases at J, with 15 bases between the two ends. This CDR3 is 15 amino acids long. The CDR3 DNA sequence: TGTGCCAGCACCCCAGGAGAGGGGCCCTACAATGAGCAGTTCTTC. Translated: CASTPGEGPYNEQFF.

This clone was seen a single time. The chain uses TRBV5-1 and TRBJ1-2, with D possibly TRBD1 on 5 matching bases. The V and J ends lost 4 bases and 8 bases respectively, with 15 bases between them. There are 13 residues in the CDR3. Germline lookup yields CDR1 SGHRS and CDR2 YFSETQ. CDR3 residues: CASSVGTEGGYTF. The CDR3 DNA is TGCGCCAGCAGCGTGGGCACCGAGGGGGGCTACACCTTC.

The chain is built from TRBV6-5 and TRBJ2-1, with TRBD1 matching 11 bases. Germline assignment: CDR1 MNHEY and CDR2 SVGAGI. The junction had 2 bases not matched to a gene; V was cut back by 0 bases and J by 4 bases. This CDR3 spans 16 amino acids. The CDR3: CASSYSDRGPYNEQFF. The DNA for the CDR3 is TGTGCCAGCAGTTACTCGGACAGGGGGCCTTACAATGAGCAGTTCTTC.

The chain is built from TRBV5-4 and TRBJ2-1; TRBD2 matches at 11 bases. J gave up 6 bases and V 3 bases, and 2 bases lay outside the gene matches. The CDR3 runs to 14 residues. Germline CDR1 is SGHNT and CDR2 is YYREEE (reference sequence). The CDR3 DNA sequence: TGTGCCAGCAGCTCTACTAGCGGGAGCAATGAGCAGTTCTTC. It is translated as CASSSTSGSNEQFF.

The chain combines TRBV5-6 with TRBJ1-3; D might be TRBD1 (6 bases). Trimming took off 0 bases at V and 2 bases at J, with 9 bases between the two ends. The germline V gene has CDR1 SGHDT and CDR2 YYEEEE. The CDR3 is 15 residues long. CDR3 nucleotides: TGTGCCAGCAGCTTGGTGGGACAACCTGGAAACACCATATATTTT. This sequence encodes CASSLVGQPGNTIYF.

The chain joins TRBV12-5 to TRBJ2-3; 9 nucleotides line up with TRBD1. The germline V gene has CDR1 LGHNT and CDR2 FRNRAP. After removal of 3 bases from V and 2 bases from J, the junction contained 3 bases not matched to a gene. This CDR3 region has 15 residues. The CDR3 coding sequence is TGTGCTAGTGGTTTAGGACAGGGGACCACAGATACGCAGTATTTT. Residues: CASGLGQGTTDTQYF. Variable domain in full (rest from reference TRBV12-5 and TRBJ2-3): DARVTQTPRHKVTEMGQEVTMRCQPILGHNTVFWYRQTMMQGLELLAYFRNRAPLDDSGMPKDRFSAEMPDATLATLKIQPSEPRDSAVYFCASGLGQGTTDTQYFGPGTRLTVL.

The rearrangement links TRBV30 to TRBJ2-5, with D tentatively TRBD1 or TRBD2 (5 bases each). The tail of the sequence fits TRBJ2-7 better, so the J call may be wrong. The CDR3 contains 15 residues. Germline V gene sequence: CDR1 GTSNPN, CDR2 SVGIG (reference sequence). As DNA, the CDR3 is TGTGCCTGGTCTTCCGGGGCGGCAAGCTCCTACGAGCAGTACTTC. Its translation: CAWSSGAASSYEQYF.

The chain couples TRBV7-9 to TRBJ2-7; no clear D gene. This CDR3 contains 13 residues. Germline-derived CDR1 and CDR2 are SEHNR and FQNEAQ (reference sequence). Deletions cut 1 base from V and 3 bases from J, with 7 bases between. The CDR3 loop is CASSLVVDYEQYF. Here the CDR3 DNA reads TGTGCCAGCAGCTTAGTGGTAGACTACGAGCAGTACTTC.